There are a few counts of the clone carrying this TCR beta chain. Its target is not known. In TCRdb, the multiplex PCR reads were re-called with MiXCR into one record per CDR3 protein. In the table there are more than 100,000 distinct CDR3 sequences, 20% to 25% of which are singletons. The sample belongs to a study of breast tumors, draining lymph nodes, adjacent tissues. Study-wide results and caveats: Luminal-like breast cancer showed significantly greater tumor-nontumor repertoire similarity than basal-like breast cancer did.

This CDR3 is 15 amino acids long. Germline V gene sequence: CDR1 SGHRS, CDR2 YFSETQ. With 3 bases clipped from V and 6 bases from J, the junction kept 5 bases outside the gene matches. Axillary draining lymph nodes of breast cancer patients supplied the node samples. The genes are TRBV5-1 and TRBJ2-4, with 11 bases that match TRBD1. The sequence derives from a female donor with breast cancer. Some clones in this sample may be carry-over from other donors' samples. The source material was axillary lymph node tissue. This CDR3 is CASSSDRGLRNIQYF. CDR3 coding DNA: TGCGCCAGCAGCTCGGACAGGGGGCTTAGAAACATTCAGTACTTC.